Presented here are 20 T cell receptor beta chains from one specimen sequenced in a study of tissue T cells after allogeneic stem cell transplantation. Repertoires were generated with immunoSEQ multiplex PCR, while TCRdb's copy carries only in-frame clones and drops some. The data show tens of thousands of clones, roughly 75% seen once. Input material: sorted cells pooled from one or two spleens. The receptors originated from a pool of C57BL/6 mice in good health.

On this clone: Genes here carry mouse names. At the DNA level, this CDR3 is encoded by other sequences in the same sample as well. The DNA read from the CDR3 is TGTGCCAGCGGTGGGGGACAGGGGGCCGGGGCTCCGCTT. It is translated as CASGGGQGAGAPL. The full CDR3 reads CASGGGQGAGAPLF. The chain is built from TRBV13-2 and TRBJ1-5; TRBD1 matches at 12 bases. The CDR3 goes on 1 residue after the read ends, and that part is filled in from the germline J gene. The CDR3 consists of 14 residues. CDR1 and CDR2 from the germline V gene are NNHNN and SYGAGS (reference sequence). V shed 3 bases and J 9 bases; nucleotides not matched to a gene: 4.

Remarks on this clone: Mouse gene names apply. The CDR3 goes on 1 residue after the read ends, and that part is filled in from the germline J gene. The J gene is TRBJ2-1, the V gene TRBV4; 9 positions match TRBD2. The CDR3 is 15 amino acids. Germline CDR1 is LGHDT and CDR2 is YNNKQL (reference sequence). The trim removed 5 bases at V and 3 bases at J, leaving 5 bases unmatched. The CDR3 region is CASSLDWGSYAEQFF. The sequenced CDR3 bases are TGTGCCAGCAGCCTCGACTGGGGGAGCTATGCTGAGCAGTTC.

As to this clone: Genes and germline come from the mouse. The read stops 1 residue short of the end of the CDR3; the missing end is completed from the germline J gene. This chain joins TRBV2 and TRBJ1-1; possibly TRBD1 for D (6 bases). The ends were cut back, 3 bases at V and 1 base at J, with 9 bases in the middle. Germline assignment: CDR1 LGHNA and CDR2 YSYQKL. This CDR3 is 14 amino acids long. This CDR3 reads CASSHPGQNTEVFF. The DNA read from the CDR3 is TGTGCCAGCAGCCATCCGGGACAAAACACAGAAGTCTTC.

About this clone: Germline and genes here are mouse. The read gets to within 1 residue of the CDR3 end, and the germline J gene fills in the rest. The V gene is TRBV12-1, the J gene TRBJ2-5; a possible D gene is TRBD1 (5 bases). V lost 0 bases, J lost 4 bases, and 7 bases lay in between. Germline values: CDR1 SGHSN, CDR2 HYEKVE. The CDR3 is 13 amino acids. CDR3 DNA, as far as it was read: TGTGCCAGCTCTCTCGCAGGGAAAGACACCCAGTAC. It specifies CASSLAGKDTQY. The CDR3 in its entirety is CASSLAGKDTQYF. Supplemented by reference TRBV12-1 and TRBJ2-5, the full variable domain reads DSGVVQSPRHIIKEKGGRSVLTCIPISGHSNVVWYQQTLGKELKFLIQHYEKVERDKGFLPSRFSVQQFDDYHSEMNMSALELEDSAMYFCASSLAGKDTQYFGPGTRLLVL.

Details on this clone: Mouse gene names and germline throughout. CDR3 bases read: TGTGCCAGCAGCCAAGAGCCTGGTGGAGACACCCAGTAC. This gives the protein CASSQEPGGDTQY. The full CDR3 reads CASSQEPGGDTQYF. This chain links TRBV5 with TRBJ2-5; D ambiguous. The read halts 1 residue ahead of the CDR3 end, with the missing end drawn from the germline J gene. Germline values: CDR1 LGHNA, CDR2 YNLKQL (reference sequence). V was clipped by 0 bases and J by 5 bases, with 9 bases between them. The CDR3 totals 14 residues.

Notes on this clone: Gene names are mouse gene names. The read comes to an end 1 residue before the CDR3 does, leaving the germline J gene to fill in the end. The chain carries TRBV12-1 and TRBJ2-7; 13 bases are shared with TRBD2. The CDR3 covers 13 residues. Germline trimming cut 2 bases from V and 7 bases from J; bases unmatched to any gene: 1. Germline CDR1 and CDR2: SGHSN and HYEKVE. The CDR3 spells CASSQGLGGEQYF. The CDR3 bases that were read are TGTGCCAGCTCTCAGGGACTGGGGGGGGAACAGTAC.

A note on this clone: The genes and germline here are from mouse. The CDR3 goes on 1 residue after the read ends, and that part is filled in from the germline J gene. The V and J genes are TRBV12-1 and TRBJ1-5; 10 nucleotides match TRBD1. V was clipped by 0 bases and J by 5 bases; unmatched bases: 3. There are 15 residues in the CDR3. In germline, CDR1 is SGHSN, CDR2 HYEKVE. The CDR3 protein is CASSLDGQGDQAPLF. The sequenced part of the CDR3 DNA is TGTGCCAGCTCTCTCGATGGACAGGGGGACCAGGCTCCGCTT. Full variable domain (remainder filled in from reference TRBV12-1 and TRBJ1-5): DSGVVQSPRHIIKEKGGRSVLTCIPISGHSNVVWYQQTLGKELKFLIQHYEKVERDKGFLPSRFSVQQFDDYHSEMNMSALELEDSAMYFCASSLDGQGDQAPLFGEGTRLSVL.

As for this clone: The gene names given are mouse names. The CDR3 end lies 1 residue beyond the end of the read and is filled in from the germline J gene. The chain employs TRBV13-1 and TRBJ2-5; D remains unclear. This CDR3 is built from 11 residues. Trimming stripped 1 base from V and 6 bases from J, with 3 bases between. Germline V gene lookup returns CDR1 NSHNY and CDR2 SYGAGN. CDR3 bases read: TGTGCCAGCAGTGATCGGGACACCCAGTAC. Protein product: CASSDRDTQY. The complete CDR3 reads CASSDRDTQYF.

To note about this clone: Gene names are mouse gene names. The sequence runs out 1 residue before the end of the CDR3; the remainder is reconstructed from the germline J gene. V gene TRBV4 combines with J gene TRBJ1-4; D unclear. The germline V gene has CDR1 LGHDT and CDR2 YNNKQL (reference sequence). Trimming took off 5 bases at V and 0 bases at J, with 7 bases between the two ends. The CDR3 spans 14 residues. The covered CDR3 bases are TGTGCCAGCAGCCAGACAATTTCCAACGAAAGATTATTT. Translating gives CASSQTISNERLF. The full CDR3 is CASSQTISNERLFF.

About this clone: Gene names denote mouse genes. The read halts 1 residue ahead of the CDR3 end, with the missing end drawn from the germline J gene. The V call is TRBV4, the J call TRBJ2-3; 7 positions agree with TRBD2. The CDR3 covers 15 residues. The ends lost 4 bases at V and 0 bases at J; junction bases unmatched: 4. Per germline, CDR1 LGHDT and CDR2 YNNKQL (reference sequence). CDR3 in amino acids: CASSLNWGSAETLYF. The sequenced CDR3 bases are TGTGCCAGCAGCTTAAACTGGGGTAGTGCAGAAACGCTGTAT.

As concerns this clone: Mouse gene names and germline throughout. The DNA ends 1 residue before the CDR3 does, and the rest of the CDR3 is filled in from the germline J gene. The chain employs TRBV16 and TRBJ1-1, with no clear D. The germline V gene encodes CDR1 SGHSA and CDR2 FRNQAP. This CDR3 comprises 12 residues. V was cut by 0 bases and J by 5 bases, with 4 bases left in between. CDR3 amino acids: CASSLDETEVFF. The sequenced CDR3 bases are TGTGCAAGCAGCTTAGATGAGACAGAAGTCTTC.

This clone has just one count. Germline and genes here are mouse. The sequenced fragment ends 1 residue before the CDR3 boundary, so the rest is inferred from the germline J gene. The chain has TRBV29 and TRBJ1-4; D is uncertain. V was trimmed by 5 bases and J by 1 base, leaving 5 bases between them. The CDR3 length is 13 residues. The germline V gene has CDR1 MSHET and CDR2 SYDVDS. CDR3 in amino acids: CASSPGSNERLFF. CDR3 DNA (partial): TGTGCTAGCAGTCCGGGTTCCAACGAAAGATTATTT. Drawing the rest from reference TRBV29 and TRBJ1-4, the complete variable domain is DMKVTQMPRYLIKRMGENVLLECGQDMSHETMYWYRQDPGLGLQLIYISYDVDSNSEGDIPKGYRVSRKKREHFSLILDSAKTNQTSVYFCASSPGSNERLFFGHGTKLSVL.

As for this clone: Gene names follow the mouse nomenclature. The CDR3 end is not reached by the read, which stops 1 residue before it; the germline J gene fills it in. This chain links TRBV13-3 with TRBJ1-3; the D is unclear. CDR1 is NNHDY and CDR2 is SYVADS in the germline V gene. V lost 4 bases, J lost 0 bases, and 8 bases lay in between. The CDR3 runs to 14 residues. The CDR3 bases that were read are TGTGCCAGCAGTAGGACCTATTCTGGAAATACGCTCTAT. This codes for CASSRTYSGNTLY. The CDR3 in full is CASSRTYSGNTLYF.

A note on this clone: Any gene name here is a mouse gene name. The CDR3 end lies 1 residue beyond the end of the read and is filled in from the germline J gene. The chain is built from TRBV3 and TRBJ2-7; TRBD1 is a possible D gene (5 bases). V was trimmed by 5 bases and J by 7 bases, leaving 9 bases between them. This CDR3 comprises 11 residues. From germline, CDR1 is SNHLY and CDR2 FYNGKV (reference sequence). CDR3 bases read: TGTGCCAGCAGCCTCAGGGAAGAACAGTAC. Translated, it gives CASSLREEQY. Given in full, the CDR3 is CASSLREEQYF. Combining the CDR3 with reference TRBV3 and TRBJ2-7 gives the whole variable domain GPKVLQIPSHQIIDMGQMVTLNCDPVSNHLYFYWYKQILGQQMEFLVNFYNGKVMEKSKLFKDQFSVERPDGSYFTLKIQPTALEDSAVYFCASSLREEQYFGPGTRLTVL.

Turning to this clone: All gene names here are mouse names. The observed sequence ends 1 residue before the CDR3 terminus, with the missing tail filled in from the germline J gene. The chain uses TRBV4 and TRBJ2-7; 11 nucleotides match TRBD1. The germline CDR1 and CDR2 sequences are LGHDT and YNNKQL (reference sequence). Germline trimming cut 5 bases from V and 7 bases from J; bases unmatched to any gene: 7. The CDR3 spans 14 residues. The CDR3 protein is CASSGRDRGGEQYF. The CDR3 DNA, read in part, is TGTGCCAGCAGCGGCCGGGACAGGGGGGGGGAACAGTAC.

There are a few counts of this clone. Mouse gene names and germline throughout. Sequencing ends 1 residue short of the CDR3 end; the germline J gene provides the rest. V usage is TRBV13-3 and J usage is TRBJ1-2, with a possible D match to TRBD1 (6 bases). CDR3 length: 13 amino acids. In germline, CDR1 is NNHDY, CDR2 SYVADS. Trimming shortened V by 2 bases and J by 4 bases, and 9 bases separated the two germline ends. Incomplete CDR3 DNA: TGTGCCAGCAGTGAGGGGGCGGGCTCCGACTACACC. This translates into CASSEGAGSDYT. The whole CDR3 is CASSEGAGSDYTF.

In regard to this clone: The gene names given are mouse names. The covered CDR3 bases are TGTGCCAGCAGCCCAGGACAGGGGGCAAACTCCGACTACACC. Translation: CASSPGQGANSDYT. The full CDR3 reads CASSPGQGANSDYTF. The V gene is TRBV3, the J gene TRBJ1-2; TRBD1 aligns across 10 bases. The observed sequence ends 1 residue before the CDR3 terminus, with the missing tail filled in from the germline J gene. The trim removed 5 bases at V and 0 bases at J, leaving 3 bases unmatched. CDR1 and CDR2 from the germline V gene are SNHLY and FYNGKV (reference sequence). The CDR3 spans 15 residues.

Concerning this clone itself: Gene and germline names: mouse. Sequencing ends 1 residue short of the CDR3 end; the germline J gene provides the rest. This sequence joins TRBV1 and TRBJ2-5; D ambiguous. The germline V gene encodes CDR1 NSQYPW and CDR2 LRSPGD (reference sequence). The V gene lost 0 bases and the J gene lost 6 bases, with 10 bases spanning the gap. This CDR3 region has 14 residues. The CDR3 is CTCSAERSLDTQYF. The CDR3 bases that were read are TGCACCTGCAGTGCAGAACGGTCCCTGGACACCCAGTAC.

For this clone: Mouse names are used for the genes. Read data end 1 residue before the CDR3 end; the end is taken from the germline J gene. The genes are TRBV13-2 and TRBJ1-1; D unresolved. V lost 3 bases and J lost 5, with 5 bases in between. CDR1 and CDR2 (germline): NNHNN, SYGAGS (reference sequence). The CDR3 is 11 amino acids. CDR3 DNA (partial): TGTGCCAGCGGTGCGGATACAGAAGTCTTC. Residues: CASGADTEVF. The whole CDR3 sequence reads CASGADTEVFF.

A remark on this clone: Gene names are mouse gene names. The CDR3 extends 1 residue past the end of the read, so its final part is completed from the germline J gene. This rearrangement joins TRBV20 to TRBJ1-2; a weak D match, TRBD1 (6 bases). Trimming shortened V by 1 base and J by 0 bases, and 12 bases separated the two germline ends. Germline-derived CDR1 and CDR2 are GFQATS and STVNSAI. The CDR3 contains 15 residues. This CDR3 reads CGARGAGQTNSDYTF. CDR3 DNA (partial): TGTGGTGCTAGGGGGGCGGGACAAACAAACTCCGACTACACC.